The next 10 T cell receptor beta chains were all read from a single sample in a study of healthy donors' naive CD4 and CD8 T cells. Each TCR library used around 500 ng of total RNA and a linear amplification protocol. MiXCR, run by TCRdb on the reads, gives a single entry per CDR3 protein. This table has about 180,000 distinct CDR3 sequences, around 74% appearing once. The specimen sequenced was naive CD4+ and CD8+ T cells sorted from blood, pooled from several donors. The receptors here all came from a pool of human donors in good health; the sample pools cells from several healthy donors.

The chain employs TRBV4-3 and TRBJ1-2; possibly TRBD1 for D (6 bases). V lost 3 bases to trimming and J lost 6 bases, with 17 bases between them. This CDR3 has 15 residues. The germline V gene encodes CDR1 LGHNA and CDR2 YSLEER. For the CDR3, the DNA is TGCGCCAGCAGCCAGAGGGACAAGGCTTCGGATGGCTACACCTTC. Encoded protein: CASSQRDKASDGYTF.

The rearrangement uses TRBV29-1 and TRBJ2-7, with 7 nucleotides matching TRBD2. Trimming cost V 6 bases and J 7 bases; bases outside gene matches: 9. Germline V gives CDR1 SQVTM, CDR2 ANQGSEA. The CDR3 covers 12 residues. This CDR3 reads CSVKSGAREQYF. In DNA form, the CDR3 reads TGCAGCGTAAAAAGCGGGGCGAGAGAGCAGTACTTC.

This chain links TRBV6-5 with TRBJ1-2; 10 bases agree with TRBD1. V lost 2 bases to trimming and J lost 4 bases; unmatched junction nucleotides: 1. The CDR3 spans 14 residues. Germline CDR1 and CDR2: MNHEY and SVGAGI. The CDR3 loop is CASSYRDRGYGYTF. DNA for the CDR3: TGTGCCAGCAGTTACCGGGACAGGGGCTATGGCTACACCTTC.

This sequence joins TRBV29-1 and TRBJ1-2; unclear D gene. Trimming removed 3 bases at V and 4 bases at J, with 15 bases between. CDR1 and CDR2 from the germline V gene are SQVTM and ANQGSEA. This CDR3 region has 14 residues. In nucleotides, the CDR3 is TGCAGCGTTGACGCGGCAGCATTTACCTATGGCTACACCTTC. Translated, it gives CSVDAAAFTYGYTF.

This rearrangement joins TRBV29-1 to TRBJ2-7; no definite D call. CDR3 length: 15 residues. Germline V gives CDR1 SQVTM, CDR2 ANQGSEA. V was pared by 1 base and J by 6 bases, with 19 bases between. The CDR3 nucleotides read TGCAGCGTTGAAGGAGTACAGAACGAAGAAGGCGAGCAGTACTTC. It is translated as CSVEGVQNEEGEQYF.

The chain employs TRBV20-1 and TRBJ2-3, with TRBD2 identical over 12 bases. The V gene end was trimmed by 4 bases and the J gene end by 4 bases; junction bases not matched to a gene: 3. This CDR3 contains 14 residues. The V gene's germline CDR1 is DFQATT and CDR2 SNEGSKA (reference sequence). As DNA, the CDR3 is TGCAGTGCTAAACTAGCGGGAGGCGCAGATACGCAGTATTTT. Encoded protein: CSAKLAGGADTQYF.

This chain uses TRBV19 with TRBJ2-1, with TRBD2 matching 8 bases. The CDR3 contains 12 residues. V lost 8 bases, J lost 6 bases, and 3 bases stayed unmatched. Germline V gives CDR1 LNHDA, CDR2 SQIVND (reference sequence). CDR3 in amino acids: CASQTSGNEQFF. CDR3 DNA: TGTGCCAGTCAAACTAGCGGCAATGAGCAGTTCTTC.

This clonotype has only a few counts. This chain links TRBV29-1 with TRBJ2-1; D unresolved. The CDR3 totals 10 residues. Deletions cut 5 bases from V and 9 bases from J, with 8 bases between. In germline, CDR1 is SQVTM, CDR2 ANQGSEA. The CDR3 region has the DNA TGCAGCGTTATACAGATTGAGCAGTTCTTC. It is translated as CSVIQIEQFF.

The chain couples TRBV27 to TRBJ1-4, with 8 bases fitting TRBD1. This CDR3 spans 17 amino acids. Per the germline V gene, CDR1 is MNHEY and CDR2 is SMNVEV (reference sequence). Unmatched junction bases numbered 12, after V lost 2 bases and J lost 7 bases. The CDR3 sequence: CASSLQPSTGEVEKLFF. CDR3 coding DNA: TGTGCCAGCAGTTTACAGCCCTCGACAGGGGAGGTTGAAAAACTGTTTTTT.

The chain uses TRBV10-3 and TRBJ1-1; TRBD1 agrees at 7 bases. Germline V gene data show CDR1 as ENHRY and CDR2 as SYGVKD. V trimming: 10 bases; J trimming: 2 bases; junction bases outside the gene matches: 7. This CDR3 is 13 amino acids long. CDR3 sequence: CATKDRENTEAFF. DNA of the CDR3: TGTGCCACAAAAGACAGGGAAAACACTGAAGCTTTCTTT.